What follows are 10 T cell receptor beta chains derived from one specimen sequenced in a study of T cells in Graves' hyperthyroidism and ophthalmopathy. What was amplified from RNA transcripts were TCR beta CDR3 regions. During a first-round RT-PCR of the TCR CDR3, the HTBI primer set was used. Via MiXCR, TCRdb re-called the multiplex PCR reads, giving one row per CDR3 protein. The data contain hundreds of thousands of distinct CDR3 sequences, over 35% of them singletons. Sequencing was done on a sample of blood. The origin of the receptors is a man younger than 35 with Graves' hyperthyroidism.

For the CDR3, the DNA is TGTGCCATCAGTGAGTCAGGGGGGAACCGGCCCCAGTACTTC. The encoded protein is CAISESGGNRPQYF. The V and J genes are TRBV10-3 and TRBJ2-5; D may be TRBD1 or TRBD2 (6 bases each). CDR3 length equals 14 residues. The V end was cut by 0 bases, the J end by 9 bases, with 14 bases between. CDR1 ENHRY and CDR2 SYGVKD come from the germline V gene.

Concerning this clonotype itself: The missing conserved phenylalanine or tryptophan at the end of this CDR3 makes a read error likely. The chain is built from TRBV25-1 and TRBJ2-7; 8 bases match TRBD1. V lost 6 bases and J lost 7; bases outside the gene matches: 8. The CDR3 is 13 amino acids. Germline CDR1 MGHDK, CDR2 SYGVNS. The CDR3, as DNA: TGTGCCAGCAGCTTAGGTGACAGGGGTGAGCAGTACTCC. Translation gives CASSLGDRGEQYS.

This sequence joins TRBV11-1 and TRBJ1-4, with D tentatively TRBD1 (6 bases). V shed 1 base and J shed 8 bases, with 14 bases lying between them. The CDR3 sequence is 15 residues long. CDR1 is SGHAT, CDR2 FQDESV, per germline (reference sequence). Here the CDR3 reads CASSLEGQREEKLFF. DNA of the CDR3: TGTGCCAGCAGCTTAGAAGGACAGAGGGAGGAAAAACTGTTTTTT. Together with reference TRBV11-1 and TRBJ1-4, the CDR3 gives the full variable domain: EAEVAQSPRYKITEKSQAVAFWCDPISGHATLYWYRQILGQGPELLVQFQDESVVDDSQLPKDRFSAERLKGVDSTLKIQPAELGDSAMYLCASSLEGQREEKLFFGSGTQLSVL.

This clonotype was seen at least ten times. V and J are TRBV10-3 and TRBJ1-2; D gene ambiguous. The CDR3 has 13 residues. The germline gives CDR1 ENHRY, CDR2 SYGVKD. The CDR3 sequence is CAFSGGVNYGYTF. The CDR3 nucleotides are TGTGCTTTTAGTGGTGGTGTTAACTATGGCTACACCTTC.

A single count supports this clonotype. The chain combines TRBV2 with TRBJ1-4; D is ambiguous. V was shortened by 10 bases and J by 8 bases, with 20 bases between the two germline ends. CDR1 and CDR2 from the germline V gene are SNHLY and FYNNEI. CDR3 size: 14 residues. The DNA for the CDR3 is TGTGCCACCTCAGAGGAGGGCGTAGGCGAAAAACTGTTTTTT. It specifies CATSEEGVGEKLFF.

This rearrangement joins TRBV6-5 to TRBJ1-5; 9 bases map to TRBD1. V lost 6 bases and J lost 3; bases outside the gene matches: 3. This CDR3 region has 14 residues. The germline V gene has CDR1 MNHEY and CDR2 SVGAGI. CDR3 sequence reads: CASREQGANQPQHF. CDR3 DNA: TGTGCCAGCAGGGAACAGGGGGCCAATCAGCCCCAGCATTTT.

This clonotype was counted at least ten times. This chain links TRBV2 with TRBJ2-7, with 8 bases identical to TRBD1. The CDR3 runs to 14 residues. The J segment lost 0 bases and the V segment lost 7 bases, leaving 5 bases of the junction unmatched. CDR1 and CDR2 (germline): SNHLY, FYNNEI. CDR3: CASTAGQGSYEQYF. The DNA for the CDR3 is TGTGCCAGCACCGCAGGACAGGGCTCCTACGAGCAGTACTTC. The full variable domain, in which reference TRBV2 and TRBJ2-7 provide the parts outside the CDR3, is EPEVTQTPSHQVTQMGQEVILRCVPISNHLYFYWYRQILGQKVEFLVSFYNNEISEKSEIFDDQFSVERPDGSNFTLKIRSTKLEDSAMYFCASTAGQGSYEQYFGPGTRLTVT.

A note on this clonotype: Given a much more abundant clone one base away, this may be a read error. V gene TRBV2 combines with J gene TRBJ1-6; a possible D gene is TRBD1 (6 bases). Germline loops: CDR1 SNHLY, CDR2 FYNNEI. The CDR3 extends over 15 amino acids. The CDR3 sequence: CAGSYSTRGRTALHF. The CDR3 nucleotides are TGTGCCGGCAGTTACTCGACCAGGGGTCGCACGGCCCTCCACTTT.

This clonotype was recorded many times. This rearrangement joins TRBV29-1 to TRBJ2-7; 9 positions agree with TRBD1. The J segment lost 2 bases and the V segment lost 6 bases, leaving 2 bases of the junction unmatched. Germline V gene sequence: CDR1 SQVTM, CDR2 ANQGSEA. The CDR3 sequence is 12 residues long. The CDR3 bases are TGCAGCGTCCGGACAGGGGCCTACGAGCAGTACTTC. Residues: CSVRTGAYEQYF.

In its sample, this clonotype was seen many times. This sequence joins TRBV4-1 and TRBJ2-7; D uncertain. Germline V gives CDR1 MGHRA, CDR2 YSYEKL. The CDR3 covers 15 residues. V was cut by 0 bases and J by 3 bases, with 12 bases left in between. This CDR3 is CASSQDDSDRYEQYF. The CDR3 DNA sequence: TGCGCCAGCAGCCAAGATGACTCCGATCGCTACGAGCAGTACTTC.